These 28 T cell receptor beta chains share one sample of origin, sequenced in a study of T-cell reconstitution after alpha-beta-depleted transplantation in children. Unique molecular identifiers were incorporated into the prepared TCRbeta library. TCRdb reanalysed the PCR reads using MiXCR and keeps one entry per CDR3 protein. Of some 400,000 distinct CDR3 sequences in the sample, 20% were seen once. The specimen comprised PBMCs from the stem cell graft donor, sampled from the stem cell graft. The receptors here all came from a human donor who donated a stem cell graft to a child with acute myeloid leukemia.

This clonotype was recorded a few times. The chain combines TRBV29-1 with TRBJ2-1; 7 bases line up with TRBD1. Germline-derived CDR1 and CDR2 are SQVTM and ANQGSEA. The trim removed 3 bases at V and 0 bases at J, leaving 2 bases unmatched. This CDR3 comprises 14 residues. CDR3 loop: CSVETGSSYNEQFF. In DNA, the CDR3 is TGCAGCGTTGAGACAGGGAGCTCCTACAATGAGCAGTTCTTC.

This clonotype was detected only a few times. CDR3 coding DNA: TGTGCCAGCAGTGAAGACAGGGACTATGGCTACACCTTC. This translates into CASSEDRDYGYTF. This chain uses TRBV25-1 with TRBJ1-2; 7 nucleotides agree with TRBD1. Per the germline V gene, CDR1 is MGHDK and CDR2 is SYGVNS. CDR3 length equals 13 residues. Germline trimming cut 2 bases from V and 3 bases from J; bases unmatched to any gene: 0.

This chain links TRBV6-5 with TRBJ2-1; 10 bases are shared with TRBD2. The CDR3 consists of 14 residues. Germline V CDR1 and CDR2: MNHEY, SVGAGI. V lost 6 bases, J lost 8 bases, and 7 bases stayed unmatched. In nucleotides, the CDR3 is TGTGCCAGCAGGGCTAGCGGGAGAGTGGATGAGCAGTTCTTC. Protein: CASRASGRVDEQFF.

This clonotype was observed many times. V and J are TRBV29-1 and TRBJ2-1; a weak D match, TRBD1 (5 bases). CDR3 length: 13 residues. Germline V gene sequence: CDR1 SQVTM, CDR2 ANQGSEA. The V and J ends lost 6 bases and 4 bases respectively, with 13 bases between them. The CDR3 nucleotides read TGCAGCGTGGCAGGGCGTATGTACAATGAGCAGTTCTTC. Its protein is CSVAGRMYNEQFF.

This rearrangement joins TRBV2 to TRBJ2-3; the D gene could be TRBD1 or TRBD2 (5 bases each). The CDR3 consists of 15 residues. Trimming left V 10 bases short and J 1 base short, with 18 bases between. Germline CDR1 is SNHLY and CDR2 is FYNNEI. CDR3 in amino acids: CANQISGLGTDTQYF. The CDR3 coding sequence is TGTGCCAACCAAATATCGGGGCTGGGCACAGATACGCAGTATTTT.

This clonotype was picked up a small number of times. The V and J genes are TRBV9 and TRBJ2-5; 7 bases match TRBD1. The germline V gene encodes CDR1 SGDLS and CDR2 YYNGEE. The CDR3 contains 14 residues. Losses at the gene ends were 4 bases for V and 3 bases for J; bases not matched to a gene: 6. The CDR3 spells CASSPRDSEETQYF. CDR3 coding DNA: TGTGCCAGCAGCCCCCGGGACAGTGAAGAGACCCAGTACTTC. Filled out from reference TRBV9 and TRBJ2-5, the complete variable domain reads DSGVTQTPKHLITATGQRVTLRCSPRSGDLSVYWYQQSLDQGLQFLIQYYNGEERAKGNILERFSAQQFPDLHSELNLSSLELGDSALYFCASSPRDSEETQYFGPGTRLLVL.

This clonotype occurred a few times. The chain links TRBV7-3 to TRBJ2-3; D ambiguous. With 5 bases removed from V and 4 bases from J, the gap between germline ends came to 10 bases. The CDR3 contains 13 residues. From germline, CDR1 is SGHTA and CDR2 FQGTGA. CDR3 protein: CASSPYVADTQYF. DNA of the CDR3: TGTGCCAGCAGCCCCTACGTAGCAGATACGCAGTATTTT.

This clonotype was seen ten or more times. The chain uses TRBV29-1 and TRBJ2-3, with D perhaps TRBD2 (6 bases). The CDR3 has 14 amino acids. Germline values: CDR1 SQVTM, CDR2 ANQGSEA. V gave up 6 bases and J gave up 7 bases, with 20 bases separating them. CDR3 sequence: CSVTSPTGVNTQYF. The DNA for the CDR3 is TGCAGCGTAACTAGCCCGACCGGGGTAAATACGCAGTATTTT.

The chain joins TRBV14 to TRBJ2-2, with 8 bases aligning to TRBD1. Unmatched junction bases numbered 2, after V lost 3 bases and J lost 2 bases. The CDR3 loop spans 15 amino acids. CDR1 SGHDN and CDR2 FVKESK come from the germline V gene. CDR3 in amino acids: CASSQGQANTGELFF. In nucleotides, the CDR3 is TGTGCCAGCAGCCAGGGACAGGCTAACACCGGGGAGCTGTTTTTT.

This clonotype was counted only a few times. CDR3 nucleotide sequence: TGCGCCAGCAGCTTCGAACAGGGGGCGATCGACGAGCAGTACTTC. Its translation is CASSFEQGAIDEQYF. This sequence joins TRBV5-1 and TRBJ2-7; TRBD1 matches 9 bases. CDR1 SGHRS and CDR2 YFSETQ come from the germline V gene. The ends lost 2 bases at V and 5 bases at J; junction bases unmatched: 8. The CDR3 covers 15 residues.

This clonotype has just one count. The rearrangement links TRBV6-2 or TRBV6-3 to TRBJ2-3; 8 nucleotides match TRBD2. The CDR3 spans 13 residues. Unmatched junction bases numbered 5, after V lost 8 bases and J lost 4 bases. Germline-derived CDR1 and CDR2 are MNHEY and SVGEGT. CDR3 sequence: CASSSGRPDTQYF. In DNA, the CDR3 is TGTGCCAGCTCGAGCGGGAGACCAGATACGCAGTATTTT.

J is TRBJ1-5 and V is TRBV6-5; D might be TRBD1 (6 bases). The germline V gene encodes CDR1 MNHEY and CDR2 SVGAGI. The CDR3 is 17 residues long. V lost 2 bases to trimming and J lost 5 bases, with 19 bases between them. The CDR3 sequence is CASSYVRDSEGDQPQHF. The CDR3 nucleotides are TGTGCCAGCAGTTACGTTAGGGACTCCGAGGGGGATCAGCCCCAGCATTTT.

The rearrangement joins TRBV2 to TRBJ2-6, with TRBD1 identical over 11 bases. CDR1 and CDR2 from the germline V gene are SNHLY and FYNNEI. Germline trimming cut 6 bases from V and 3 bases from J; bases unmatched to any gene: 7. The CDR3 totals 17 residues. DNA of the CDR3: TGTGCCAGCAGAAGAGGACAGGGGGCGGATGGGGCCAACGTCCTGACTTTC. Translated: CASRRGQGADGANVLTF. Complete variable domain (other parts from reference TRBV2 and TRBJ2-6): EPEVTQTPSHQVTQMGQEVILRCVPISNHLYFYWYRQILGQKVEFLVSFYNNEISEKSEIFDDQFSVERPDGSNFTLKIRSTKLEDSAMYFCASRRGQGADGANVLTFGAGSRLTVL.

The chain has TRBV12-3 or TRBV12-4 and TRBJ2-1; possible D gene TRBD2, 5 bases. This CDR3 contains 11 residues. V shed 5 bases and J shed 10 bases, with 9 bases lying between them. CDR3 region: CASSPTREQFF. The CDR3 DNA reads TGTGCCAGCAGTCCCACTAGAGAGCAGTTCTTC.

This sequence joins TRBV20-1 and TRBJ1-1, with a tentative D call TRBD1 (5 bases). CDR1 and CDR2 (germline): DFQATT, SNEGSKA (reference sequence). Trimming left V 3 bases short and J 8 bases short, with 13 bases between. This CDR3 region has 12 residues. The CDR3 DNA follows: TGCAGTGCTAGGGGGCCCAGGGACGAAGCTTTCTTT. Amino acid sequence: CSARGPRDEAFF.

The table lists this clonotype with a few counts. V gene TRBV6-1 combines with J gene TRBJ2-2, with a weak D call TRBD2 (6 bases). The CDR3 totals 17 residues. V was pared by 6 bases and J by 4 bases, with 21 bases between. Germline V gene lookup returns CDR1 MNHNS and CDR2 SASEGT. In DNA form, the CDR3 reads TGTGCCAGCAGGTCCCCCGGGAGACCCCCGGTCACCGGGGAGCTGTTTTTT. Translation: CASRSPGRPPVTGELFF.

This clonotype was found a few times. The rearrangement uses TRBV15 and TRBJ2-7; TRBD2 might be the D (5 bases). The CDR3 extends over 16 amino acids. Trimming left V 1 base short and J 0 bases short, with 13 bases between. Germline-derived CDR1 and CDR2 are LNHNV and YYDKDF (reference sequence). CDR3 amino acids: CATSRAGSASSYEQYF. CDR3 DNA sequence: TGTGCCACCAGCAGAGCAGGTAGCGCCAGCTCCTACGAGCAGTACTTC.

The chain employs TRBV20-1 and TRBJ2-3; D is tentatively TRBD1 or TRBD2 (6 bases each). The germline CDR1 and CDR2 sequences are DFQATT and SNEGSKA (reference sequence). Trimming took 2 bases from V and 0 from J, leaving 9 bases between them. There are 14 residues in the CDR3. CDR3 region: CSARHGGSTDTQYF. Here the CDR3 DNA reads TGCAGTGCTAGACACGGGGGCAGCACAGATACGCAGTATTTT.

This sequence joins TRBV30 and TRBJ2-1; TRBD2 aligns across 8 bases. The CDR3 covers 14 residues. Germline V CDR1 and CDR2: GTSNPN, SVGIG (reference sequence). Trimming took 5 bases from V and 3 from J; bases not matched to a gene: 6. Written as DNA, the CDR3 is TGTGCCTGGGCGGGAGGCGGGAGCTACAATGAGCAGTTCTTC. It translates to CAWAGGGSYNEQFF.

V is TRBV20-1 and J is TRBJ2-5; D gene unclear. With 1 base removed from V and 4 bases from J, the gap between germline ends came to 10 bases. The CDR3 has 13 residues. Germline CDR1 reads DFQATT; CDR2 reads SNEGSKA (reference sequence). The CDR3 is CSARVWGRETQYF. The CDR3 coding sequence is TGCAGTGCTAGAGTTTGGGGTCGAGAGACCCAGTACTTC.

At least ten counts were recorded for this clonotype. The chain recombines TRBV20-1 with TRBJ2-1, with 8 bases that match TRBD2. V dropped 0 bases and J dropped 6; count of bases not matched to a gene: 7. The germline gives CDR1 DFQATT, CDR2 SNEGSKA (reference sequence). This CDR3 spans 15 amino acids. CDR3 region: CSARDYGTSPNEQFF. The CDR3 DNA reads TGCAGTGCTAGAGATTACGGGACTAGTCCCAATGAGCAGTTCTTC.

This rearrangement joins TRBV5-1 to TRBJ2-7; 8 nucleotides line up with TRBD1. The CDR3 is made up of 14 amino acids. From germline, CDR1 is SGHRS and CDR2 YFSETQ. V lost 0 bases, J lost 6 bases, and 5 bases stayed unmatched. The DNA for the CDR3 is TGCGCCAGCAGCTTGGGACAGGGGACCCGCGAGCAGTACTTC. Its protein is CASSLGQGTREQYF.

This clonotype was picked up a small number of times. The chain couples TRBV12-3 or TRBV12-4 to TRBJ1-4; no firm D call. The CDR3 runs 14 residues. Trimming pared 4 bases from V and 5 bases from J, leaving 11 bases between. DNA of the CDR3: TGTGCCAGCAGTTCCCCAAGGTGGAATGAAAAACTGTTTTTT. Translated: CASSSPRWNEKLFF.

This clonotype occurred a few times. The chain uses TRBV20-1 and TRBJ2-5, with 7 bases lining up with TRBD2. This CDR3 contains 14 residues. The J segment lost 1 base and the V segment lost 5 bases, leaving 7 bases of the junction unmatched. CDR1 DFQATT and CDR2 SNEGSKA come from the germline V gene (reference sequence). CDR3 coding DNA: TGCAGTGCTCCCGAACGACTAGCCCAAGAGACCCAGTACTTC. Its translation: CSAPERLAQETQYF.

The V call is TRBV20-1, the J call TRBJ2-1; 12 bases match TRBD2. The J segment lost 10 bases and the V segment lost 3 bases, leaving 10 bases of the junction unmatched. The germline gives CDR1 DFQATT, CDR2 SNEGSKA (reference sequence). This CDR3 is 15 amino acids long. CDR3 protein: CSASQTSGSQREQFF. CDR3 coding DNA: TGCAGTGCTAGTCAGACTAGCGGGAGTCAGCGGGAGCAGTTCTTC.

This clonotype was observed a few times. The CDR3, as DNA: TGCAGTGCTAGTTTCCAGATCAATCAGCCCCAGCATTTT. It translates to CSASFQINQPQHF. This chain connects TRBV20-1 to TRBJ1-5, with D unresolved. Germline CDR1 DFQATT, CDR2 SNEGSKA (reference sequence). This CDR3 spans 13 amino acids. With 3 bases removed from V and 3 bases from J, the gap between germline ends came to 9 bases.

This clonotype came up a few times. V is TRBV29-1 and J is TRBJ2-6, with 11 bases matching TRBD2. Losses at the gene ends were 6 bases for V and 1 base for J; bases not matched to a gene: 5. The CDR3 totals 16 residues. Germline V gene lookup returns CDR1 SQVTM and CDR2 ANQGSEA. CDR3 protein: CSVRLAGSSGANVLTF. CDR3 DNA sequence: TGCAGCGTCCGACTAGCGGGAAGTTCTGGGGCCAACGTCCTGACTTTC.

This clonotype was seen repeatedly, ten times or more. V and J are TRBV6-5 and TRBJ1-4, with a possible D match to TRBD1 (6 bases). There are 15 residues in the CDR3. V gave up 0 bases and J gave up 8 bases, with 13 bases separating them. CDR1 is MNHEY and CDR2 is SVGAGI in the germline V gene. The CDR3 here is CASSYSRTGREKLFF. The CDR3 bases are TGTGCCAGCAGTTACTCGAGAACAGGGAGGGAAAAACTGTTTTTT.